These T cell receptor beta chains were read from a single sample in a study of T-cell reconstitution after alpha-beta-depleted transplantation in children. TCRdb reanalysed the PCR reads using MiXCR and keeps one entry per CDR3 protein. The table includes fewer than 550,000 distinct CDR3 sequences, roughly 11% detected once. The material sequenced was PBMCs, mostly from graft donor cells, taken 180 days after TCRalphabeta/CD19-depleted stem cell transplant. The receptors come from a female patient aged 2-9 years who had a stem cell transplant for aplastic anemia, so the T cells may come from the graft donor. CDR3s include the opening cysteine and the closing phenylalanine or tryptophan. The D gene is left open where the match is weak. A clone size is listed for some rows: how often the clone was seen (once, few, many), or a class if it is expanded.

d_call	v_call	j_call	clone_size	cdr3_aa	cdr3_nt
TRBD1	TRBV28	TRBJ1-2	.	CASQYRGHGYTF	TGTGCCAGTCAATACAGGGGGCACGGCTACACCTTC
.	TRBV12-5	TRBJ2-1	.	CASGHGGPNEQFF	TGTGCTAGTGGCCACGGGGGCCCCAATGAGCAGTTCTTC
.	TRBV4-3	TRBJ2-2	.	CASSQDLMGVRAGELFF	TGCGCCAGCAGCCAAGATCTAATGGGAGTTCGGGCCGGGGAGCTGTTTTTT
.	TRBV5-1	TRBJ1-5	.	CASSFGGEGNQPQHF	TGCGCCAGCAGCTTCGGGGGAGAGGGCAATCAGCCCCAGCATTTT
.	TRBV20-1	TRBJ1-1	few	CSARDLGGMWWDTEAFF	TGCAGTGCTAGAGATTTGGGAGGGATGTGGTGGGACACTGAAGCTTTCTTT
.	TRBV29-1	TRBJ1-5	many	CSVSSGTGRQPQHF	TGCAGCGTTTCATCAGGGACGGGTCGACAGCCCCAGCATTTT
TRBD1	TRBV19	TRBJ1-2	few	CASSRGDRGPINYGYTF	TGTGCCAGTAGCAGAGGCGACAGGGGGCCAATAAACTATGGCTACACCTTC
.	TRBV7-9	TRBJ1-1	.	CASSHSNTEAFF	TGTGCCAGCAGCCATTCGAACACTGAAGCTTTCTTT
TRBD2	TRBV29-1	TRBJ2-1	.	CSPWTSDEQFF	TGCAGCCCCTGGACTAGCGATGAGCAGTTCTTC
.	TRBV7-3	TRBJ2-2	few	CASSPSLGAGELFF	TGTGCCAGCTCTCCCTCTTTGGGGGCCGGGGAGCTGTTTTTT
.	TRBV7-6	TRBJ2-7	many	CASSGLGRWYEQYF	TGTGCCAGCTCGGGTCTCGGGAGATGGTACGAGCAGTACTTC
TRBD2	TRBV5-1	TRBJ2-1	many	CASSLGLADLDNEQFF	TGCGCCAGCAGCTTGGGGCTAGCGGACCTAGACAATGAGCAGTTCTTC
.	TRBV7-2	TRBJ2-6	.	CASSLVDSGANVLTF	TGTGCCAGCAGCTTAGTTGATTCTGGGGCCAACGTCCTGACTTTC
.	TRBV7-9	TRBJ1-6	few	CASSWGPPTANSPLHF	TGTGCCAGCAGCTGGGGGCCGCCGACAGCAAATTCACCCCTCCACTTT
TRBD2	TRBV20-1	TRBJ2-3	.	CSARGGRAGADTQYF	TGCAGTGCTAGAGGGGGACGAGCGGGGGCAGATACGCAGTATTTT
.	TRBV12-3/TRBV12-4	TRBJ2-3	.	CASSSSTSPFTDTQYF	TGTGCCAGCAGTTCCTCGACTAGTCCGTTCACAGATACGCAGTATTTT
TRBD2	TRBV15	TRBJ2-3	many	CATSRVSLASTDTQYF	TGTGCCACCAGCAGAGTGTCACTAGCGAGCACAGATACGCAGTATTTT
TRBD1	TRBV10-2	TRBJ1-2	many	CASSTTGGAGYTF	TGCGCCAGCAGTACGACAGGGGGCGCGGGCTACACCTTC
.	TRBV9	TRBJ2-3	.	CASSVASSAGTYTDTQYF	TGTGCCAGCAGCGTAGCTTCCTCGGCAGGGACATACACAGATACGCAGTATTTT
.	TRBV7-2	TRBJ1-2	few	CASSGRYSVGGYTF	TGTGCCAGCAGCGGGCGGTACAGCGTCGGTGGCTACACCTTC